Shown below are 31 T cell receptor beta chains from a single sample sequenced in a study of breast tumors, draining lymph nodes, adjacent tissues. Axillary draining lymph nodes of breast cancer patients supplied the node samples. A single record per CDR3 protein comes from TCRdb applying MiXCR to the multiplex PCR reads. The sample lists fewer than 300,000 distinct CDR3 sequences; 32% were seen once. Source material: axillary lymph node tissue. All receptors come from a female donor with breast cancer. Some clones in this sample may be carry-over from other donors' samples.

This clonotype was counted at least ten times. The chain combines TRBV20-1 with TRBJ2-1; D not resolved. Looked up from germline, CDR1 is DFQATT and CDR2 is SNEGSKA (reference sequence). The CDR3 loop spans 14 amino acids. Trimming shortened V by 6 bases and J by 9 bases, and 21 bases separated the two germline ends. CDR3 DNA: TGCAGTGCCTGGGCGGAGATGCATAGTCGTGAGCAGTTCTTC. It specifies CSAWAEMHSREQFF.

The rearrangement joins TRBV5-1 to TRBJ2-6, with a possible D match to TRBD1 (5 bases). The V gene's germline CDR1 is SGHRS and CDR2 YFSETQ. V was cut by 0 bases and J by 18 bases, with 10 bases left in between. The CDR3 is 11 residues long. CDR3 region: CASSLGQGPTF. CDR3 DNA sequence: TGCGCCAGCAGCTTGGGTCAGGGTCCGACTTTC.

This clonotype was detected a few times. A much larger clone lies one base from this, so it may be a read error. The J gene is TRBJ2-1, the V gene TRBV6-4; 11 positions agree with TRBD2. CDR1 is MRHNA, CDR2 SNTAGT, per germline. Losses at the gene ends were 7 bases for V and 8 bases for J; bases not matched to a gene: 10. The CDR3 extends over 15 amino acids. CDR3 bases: TGTGCCAGCATTCGTGGTCTAGCGGGAGGCGATGAGCAGTTCTTC. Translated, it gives CASIRGLAGGDEQFF.

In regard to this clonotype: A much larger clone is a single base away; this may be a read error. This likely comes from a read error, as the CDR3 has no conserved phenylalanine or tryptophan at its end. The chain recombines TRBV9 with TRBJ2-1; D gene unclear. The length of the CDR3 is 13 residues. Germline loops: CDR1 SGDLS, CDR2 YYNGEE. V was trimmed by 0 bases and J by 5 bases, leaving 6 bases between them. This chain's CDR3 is CASSVGRNNEQFS. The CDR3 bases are TGTGCCAGCAGCGTAGGGAGAAACAATGAGCAGTTCTCC.

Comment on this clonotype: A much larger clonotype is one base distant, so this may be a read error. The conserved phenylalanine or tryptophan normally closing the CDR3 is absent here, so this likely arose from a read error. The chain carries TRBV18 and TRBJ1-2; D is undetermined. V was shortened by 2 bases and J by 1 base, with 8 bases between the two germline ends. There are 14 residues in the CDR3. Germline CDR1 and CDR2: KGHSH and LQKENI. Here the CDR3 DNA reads TGTGCCAGCTCACCATCGCTAGATAACTATGGCTACACCCTC. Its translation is CASSPSLDNYGYTL.

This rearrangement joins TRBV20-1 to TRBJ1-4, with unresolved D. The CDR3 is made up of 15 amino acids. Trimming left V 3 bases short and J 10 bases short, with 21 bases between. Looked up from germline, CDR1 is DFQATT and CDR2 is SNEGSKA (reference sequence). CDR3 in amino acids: CSARSLAGRARKLFF. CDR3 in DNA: TGCAGTGCTAGGTCTCTAGCGGGAAGGGCCCGAAAACTGTTTTTT.

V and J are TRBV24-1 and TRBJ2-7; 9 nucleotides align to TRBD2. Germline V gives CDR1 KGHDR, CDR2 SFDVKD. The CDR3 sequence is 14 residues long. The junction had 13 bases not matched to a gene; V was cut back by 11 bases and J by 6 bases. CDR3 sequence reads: CASSLSGRSREQYF. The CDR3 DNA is TGTGCCAGCAGCCTGAGCGGGAGGTCCCGCGAGCAGTACTTC.

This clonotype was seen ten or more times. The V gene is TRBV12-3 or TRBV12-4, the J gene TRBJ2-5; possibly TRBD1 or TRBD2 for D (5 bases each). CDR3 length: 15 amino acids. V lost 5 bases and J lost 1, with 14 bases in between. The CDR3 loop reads CASSAPGTAQETQYF. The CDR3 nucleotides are TGTGCCAGCAGTGCTCCCGGGACCGCCCAAGAGACCCAGTACTTC.

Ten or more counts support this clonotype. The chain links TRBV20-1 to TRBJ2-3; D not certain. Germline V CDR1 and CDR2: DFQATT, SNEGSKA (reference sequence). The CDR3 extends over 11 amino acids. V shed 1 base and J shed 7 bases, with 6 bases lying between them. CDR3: CSARAGHTQYF. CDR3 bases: TGCAGTGCTAGAGCAGGACATACGCAGTATTTT.

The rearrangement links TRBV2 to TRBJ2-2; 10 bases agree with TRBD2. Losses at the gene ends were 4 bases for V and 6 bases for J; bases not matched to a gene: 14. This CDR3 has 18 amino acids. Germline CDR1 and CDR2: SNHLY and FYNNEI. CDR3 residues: CASSGWLASGSSAGELFF. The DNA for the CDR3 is TGTGCCAGCAGTGGGTGGTTGGCTAGCGGGAGCTCCGCCGGGGAGCTGTTTTTT.

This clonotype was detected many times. CDR3 in DNA: TGCAGCGTTGAATCCCCGCCGAGACATGAGCAGTTCTTC. It yields the protein CSVESPPRHEQFF. The V and J genes are TRBV29-1 and TRBJ2-1, with D unclear. Trimming pared 2 bases from V and 8 bases from J, leaving 13 bases between. The germline V gene encodes CDR1 SQVTM and CDR2 ANQGSEA. The CDR3 runs to 13 residues.

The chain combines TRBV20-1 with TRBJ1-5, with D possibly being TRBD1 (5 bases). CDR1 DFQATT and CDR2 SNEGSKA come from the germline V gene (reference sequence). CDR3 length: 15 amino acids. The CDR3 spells CSVLRRGSSNQPQHF. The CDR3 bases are TGCAGCGTGCTGAGGAGGGGTTCTAGCAATCAGCCCCAGCATTTT.

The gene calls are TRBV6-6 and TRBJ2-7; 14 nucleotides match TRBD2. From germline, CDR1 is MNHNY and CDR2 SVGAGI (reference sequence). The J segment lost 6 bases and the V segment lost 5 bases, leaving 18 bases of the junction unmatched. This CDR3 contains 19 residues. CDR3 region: CASSPLFAGTSGGSGEQYF. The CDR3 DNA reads TGTGCCAGCAGTCCACTTTTCGCCGGGACTAGCGGGGGATCGGGCGAGCAGTACTTC.

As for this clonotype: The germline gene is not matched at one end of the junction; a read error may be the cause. In nucleotides, the CDR3 is TGCGCTAGTGGGTCCTCCAGGGGCGGCAATCAGCCCCAGCATTTT. It codes for CASGSSRGGNQPQHF. The rearrangement uses TRBV12-5 and TRBJ1-5; weak D call: TRBD1 (6 bases). This CDR3 spans 15 amino acids. Germline CDR1 reads LGHNT; CDR2 reads FRNRAP.

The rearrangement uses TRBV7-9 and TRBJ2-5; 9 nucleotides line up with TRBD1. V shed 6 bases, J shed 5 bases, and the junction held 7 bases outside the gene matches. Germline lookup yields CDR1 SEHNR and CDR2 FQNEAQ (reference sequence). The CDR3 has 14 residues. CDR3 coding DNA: TGTGCCAGCAGATACGGGACAGGGCGGGAGACCCAGTACTTC. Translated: CASRYGTGRETQYF.

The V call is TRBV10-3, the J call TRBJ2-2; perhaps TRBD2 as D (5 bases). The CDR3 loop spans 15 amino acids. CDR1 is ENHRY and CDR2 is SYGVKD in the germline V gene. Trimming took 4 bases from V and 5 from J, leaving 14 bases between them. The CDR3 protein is CAISVRGRDTGELFF. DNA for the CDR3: TGTGCCATCAGTGTTCGGGGAAGGGATACCGGGGAGCTGTTTTTT.

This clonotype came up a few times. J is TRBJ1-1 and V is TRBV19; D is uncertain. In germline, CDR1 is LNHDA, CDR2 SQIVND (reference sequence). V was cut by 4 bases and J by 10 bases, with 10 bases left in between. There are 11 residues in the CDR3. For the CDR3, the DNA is TGTGCCAGTAGTACTAGTGTTGGAGCTTTCTTT. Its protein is CASSTSVGAFF.

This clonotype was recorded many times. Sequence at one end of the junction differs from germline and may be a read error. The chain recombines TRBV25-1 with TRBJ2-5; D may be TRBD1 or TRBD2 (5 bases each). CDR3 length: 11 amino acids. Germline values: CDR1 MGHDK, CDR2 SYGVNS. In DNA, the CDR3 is TGTGCCAGCACTACCTCTGGGACCCCCGTCTTC. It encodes CASTTSGTPVF.

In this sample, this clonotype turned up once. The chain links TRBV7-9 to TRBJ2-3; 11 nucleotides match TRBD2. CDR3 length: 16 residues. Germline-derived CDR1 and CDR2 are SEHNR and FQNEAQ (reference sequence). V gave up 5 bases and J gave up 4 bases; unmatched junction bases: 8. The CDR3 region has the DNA TGTGCCAGCAGCACCGGGACTAGCGGAGGTTCAGATACGCAGTATTTT. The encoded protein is CASSTGTSGGSDTQYF.

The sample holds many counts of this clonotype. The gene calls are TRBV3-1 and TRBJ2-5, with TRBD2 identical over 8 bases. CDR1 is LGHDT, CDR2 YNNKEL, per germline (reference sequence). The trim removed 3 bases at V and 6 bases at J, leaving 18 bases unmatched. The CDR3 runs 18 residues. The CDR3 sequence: CASSHRPSTSERRKTQYF. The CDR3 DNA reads TGTGCCAGCAGCCACCGACCATCGACTAGCGAGAGGAGAAAGACCCAGTACTTC.

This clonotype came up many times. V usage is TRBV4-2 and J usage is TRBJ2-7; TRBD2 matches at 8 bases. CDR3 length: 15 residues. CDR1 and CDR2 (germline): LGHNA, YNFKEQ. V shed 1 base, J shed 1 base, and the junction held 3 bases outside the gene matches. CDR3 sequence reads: CASSQVTSDSYEQYF. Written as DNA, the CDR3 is TGTGCCAGCAGCCAAGTGACTAGCGATTCCTACGAGCAGTACTTC.

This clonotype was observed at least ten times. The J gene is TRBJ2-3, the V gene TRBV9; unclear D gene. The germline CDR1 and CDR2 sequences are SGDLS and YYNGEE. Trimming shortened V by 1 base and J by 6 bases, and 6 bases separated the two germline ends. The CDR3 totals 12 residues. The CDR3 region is CASSVLGDTQYF. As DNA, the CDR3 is TGTGCCAGCAGCGTATTAGGGGATACGCAGTATTTT.

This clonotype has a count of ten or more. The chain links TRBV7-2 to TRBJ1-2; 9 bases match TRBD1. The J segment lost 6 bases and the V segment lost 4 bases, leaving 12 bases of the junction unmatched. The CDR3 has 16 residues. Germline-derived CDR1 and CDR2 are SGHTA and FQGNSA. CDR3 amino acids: CASSSRPGQGSDGYTF. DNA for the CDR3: TGTGCCAGCAGCTCTCGTCCGGGACAGGGTTCCGATGGCTACACCTTC.

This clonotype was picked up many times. The CDR3 DNA sequence: TGTGCCAGCAGCGGGTCGGAGGCAGGGACCGGGGAGCTGTTTTTT. Protein: CASSGSEAGTGELFF. V is TRBV5-8 and J is TRBJ2-2; either TRBD1 or TRBD2 may fit D (5 bases each). V was cut by 4 bases and J by 5 bases, with 15 bases left in between. Germline V gene data show CDR1 as SGHTS and CDR2 as YDEGEE. This CDR3 contains 15 residues.

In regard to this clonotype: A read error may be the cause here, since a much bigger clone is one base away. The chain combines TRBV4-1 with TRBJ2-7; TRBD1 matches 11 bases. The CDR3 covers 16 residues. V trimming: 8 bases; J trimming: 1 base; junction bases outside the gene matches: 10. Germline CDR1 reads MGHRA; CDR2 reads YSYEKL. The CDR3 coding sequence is TGCGCCAGCGGCCGAGCCGGACAGGGGGCTTCCTACGAGCAGTACTTC. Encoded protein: CASGRAGQGASYEQYF.

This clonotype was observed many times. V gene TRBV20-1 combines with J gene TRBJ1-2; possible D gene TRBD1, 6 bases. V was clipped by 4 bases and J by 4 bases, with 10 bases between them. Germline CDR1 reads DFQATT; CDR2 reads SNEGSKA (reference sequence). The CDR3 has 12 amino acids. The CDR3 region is CSATTGSYGYTF. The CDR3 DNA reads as TGCAGTGCTACCACAGGGTCCTATGGCTACACCTTC.

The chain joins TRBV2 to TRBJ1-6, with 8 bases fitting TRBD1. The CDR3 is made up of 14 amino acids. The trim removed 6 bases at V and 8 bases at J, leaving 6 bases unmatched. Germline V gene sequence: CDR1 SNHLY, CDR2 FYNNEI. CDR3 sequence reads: CASSYDRGYSPLHF. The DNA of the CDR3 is TGTGCCAGCAGCTATGACAGGGGATATTCACCCCTCCACTTT.

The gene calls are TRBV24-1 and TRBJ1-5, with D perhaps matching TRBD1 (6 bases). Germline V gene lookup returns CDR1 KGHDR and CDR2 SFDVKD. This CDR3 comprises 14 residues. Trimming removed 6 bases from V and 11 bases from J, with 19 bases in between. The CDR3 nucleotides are TGTGCCACCAGTTCAGCGGGAGGGGGGGAGACCCAGCATTTT. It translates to CATSSAGGGETQHF.

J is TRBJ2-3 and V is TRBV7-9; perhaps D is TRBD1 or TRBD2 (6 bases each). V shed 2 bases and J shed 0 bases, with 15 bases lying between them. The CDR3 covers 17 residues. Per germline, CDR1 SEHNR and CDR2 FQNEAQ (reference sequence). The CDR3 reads CASSLFGGTPSTDTQYF. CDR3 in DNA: TGTGCCAGCAGCTTATTCGGCGGGACACCAAGCACAGATACGCAGTATTTT.

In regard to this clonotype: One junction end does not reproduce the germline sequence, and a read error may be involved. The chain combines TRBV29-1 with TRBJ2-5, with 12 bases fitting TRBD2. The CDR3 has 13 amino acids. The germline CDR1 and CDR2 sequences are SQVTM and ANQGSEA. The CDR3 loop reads CGVETSGGETQYF. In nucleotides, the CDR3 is TGCGGCGTTGAGACTAGCGGGGGAGAGACCCAGTACTTC.

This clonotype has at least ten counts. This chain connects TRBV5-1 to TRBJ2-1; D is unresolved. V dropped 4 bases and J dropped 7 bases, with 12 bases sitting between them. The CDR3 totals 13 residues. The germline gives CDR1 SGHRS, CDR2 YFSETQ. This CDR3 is CASSLMTRNEQFF. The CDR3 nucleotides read TGCGCCAGCAGCCTCATGACCCGGAATGAGCAGTTCTTC.